These T cell receptor beta chains were read from a single sample in a study of shared clonotypes between healthy human individuals. TCRdb's copy holds only in-frame clones and misses some; the assay was immunoSEQ multiplex PCR. The data contain millions of clones, roughly 91% of them singletons. The sample consisted of naive CD8+ T cells from PBMCs. The origin of the receptors is a man younger than 30 in good health. Some clones in this sample may be carry-over from other donors' samples. Both conserved end residues are part of each CDR3. A D gene is named only where the DNA matches it firmly. Size is omitted from some rows. Given values are once, few, many or a class for expanded clones.

>NA|TRBV20-1|NA|TRBJ2-1
TGCAGTGCTGGGCCGGGACTGCAGTTCTTC
CSAGPGLQFF
>TRBD2|TRBV7-2|NA|TRBJ2-1
TGTGCCAGCAGCTTAACCGGGACTAGCGGGATAAATGAGCAGTTCTTC
CASSLTGTSGINEQFF
>TRBD2|TRBV7-6|NA|TRBJ2-2
TGTGCCAGCAGCTTAGTCCTAGCGGGAGGTCCCGGGGAGCTGTTTTTT
CASSLVLAGGPGELFF
>NA|TRBV7-9|NA|TRBJ2-1
TGTGCCAGCAGCTTAGGGTTAGTCAATGAGCAGTTCTTC
CASSLGLVNEQFF
>NA|TRBV30|NA|TRBJ2-2
TGTGCGGGGAGGTTCGGGGAGCTGTTTTTT
CAGRFGELFF
>TRBD1|TRBV4-1|few|TRBJ1-4
TGCGCCAGCAGCCCGGGACAGGGATTCGGGGAAAAACTGTTTTTT
CASSPGQGFGEKLFF
>TRBD2|TRBV7-9|NA|TRBJ2-1
TGTGCCAGCAGTACGGAGGTGGGACTAGCGAACAATGAGCAGTTCTTC
CASSTEVGLANNEQFF
>TRBD1|TRBV27|once|TRBJ2-7
TGTGCCAGCAGCCCCGACAGGGACTACGAGCAGTACTTC
CASSPDRDYEQYF
>NA|TRBV5-6|NA|TRBJ2-7
TGTGCCAGCAGCCCAAGAGCCAGAACGGGGAACGAGCAGTACTTC
CASSPRARTGNEQYF
>NA|TRBV11-2|NA|TRBJ1-5
TGTGCCAGCAGCTTAGATTCGGGCAGGGCGAGAAATCAGCCCCAGCATTTT
CASSLDSGRARNQPQHF
>TRBD2|TRBV28|NA|TRBJ2-1
TGTGCCAGCAGAACTAGACTAGCGGGGAGCTCCTACAATGAGCAGTTCTTC
CASRTRLAGSSYNEQFF
>TRBD1|TRBV9|NA|TRBJ1-1
TGTGCCAGCAGCGTAGGTAGGGGGACAGGGATGAACACTGAAGCTTTCTTT
CASSVGRGTGMNTEAFF
>NA|TRBV28|NA|TRBJ1-4
TGTGCCAGCAGTTTATCGTTTGTGCTGTTTTTT
CASSLSFVLFF
>NA|TRBV7-9|NA|TRBJ1-1
TGTGCCAGCAGCTTGGCATTGGTGAACACTGAAGCTTTCTTT
CASSLALVNTEAFF
>TRBD1|TRBV5-6|NA|TRBJ2-7
TGTGCCAGCCAAAAGACAGGGGGCTACGAGCAGTACTTC
CASQKTGGYEQYF
>TRBD2|TRBV11-2|NA|TRBJ2-7
TGTGCCAGCAGCTTAGATGTAGCTAGCGGGGTCTACGAGCAGTACTTC
CASSLDVASGVYEQYF
>TRBD2|TRBV10-3|NA|TRBJ2-7
TGTGCCACAGGGACTAGCGGGACGGTCGGCGAGCAGTACTTC
CATGTSGTVGEQYF
>NA|TRBV5-6|NA|TRBJ2-7
TGTGCCAGCAGCCTAAACTACAGGGTCCCCCACGAGCAGTACTTC
CASSLNYRVPHEQYF
>NA|TRBV5-6|NA|TRBJ1-2
TGTGCCAGCAGCTTTTCACGCGGTTACTATGGCTACACCTTC
CASSFSRGYYGYTF
>NA|TRBV27|NA|TRBJ2-1
TGTGCCAGCAGTTTACTTCCCTACTCCTACAATGAGCAGTTCTTC
CASSLLPYSYNEQFF
>NA|TRBV15|NA|TRBJ1-2
TGTGCCACCAGCAGAGAAAATGCCAGTCCCTATGGCTACACCTTC
CATSRENASPYGYTF
>NA|TRBV11-2|NA|TRBJ2-2
TGTGCCAGCAGCCCCCGGGACGGCCGAAGGACCGGGGAGCTGTTTTTT
CASSPRDGRRTGELFF
>NA|TRBV27|NA|TRBJ1-1
TGTGCCAGCAGTCTCCTGGGGGCAAACACTGAAGCTTTCTTT
CASSLLGANTEAFF
>TRBD2|TRBV5-6|NA|TRBJ2-3
TGTGCCAGCAGCTTGGCCTTAGCGGGAGAGACAGATACGCAGTATTTT
CASSLALAGETDTQYF
>NA|TRBV5-1|NA|TRBJ1-1
TGCGCCAGCAGCCCGGGGGACAAGGTTGTCACTGAAGCTTTCTTT
CASSPGDKVVTEAFF
>NA|TRBV7-9|NA|TRBJ1-1
TGTGCCAGCAGCCCCCCCGTGGGGGTCAACACTGAAGCTTTCTTT
CASSPPVGVNTEAFF
>TRBD2|TRBV10-3|NA|TRBJ2-2
TGTGCCATCAGTCCGGGAGGGGGCGGGGAGCTGTTTTTT
CAISPGGGGELFF
>TRBD1|TRBV27|NA|TRBJ2-1
TGTGCCAGCAGTTGGGGACAGGGCAATGAGCAGTTCTTC
CASSWGQGNEQFF
>NA|TRBV15|NA|TRBJ1-5
TGTGCCACCAGCAGAGATCTCCATAGCAATCAGCCCCAGCATTTT
CATSRDLHSNQPQHF
>NA|TRBV7-2|once|TRBJ1-2
TGTGCCAGCAGCTTACTGGACATAGGATTTACACCGGGCGGCTACACCTTC
CASSLLDIGFTPGGYTF
>NA|TRBV9|NA|TRBJ2-1
TGTGCCAGCAGCGTAGTCGGGGGAAGCTCCTACAATGAGCAGTTCTTC
CASSVVGGSSYNEQFF
>TRBD1|TRBV6-5|NA|TRBJ1-2
TGTGCCAGCAGTTACTCGAACAGGGGGCTCGTTGGCTACACCTTC
CASSYSNRGLVGYTF